The clone carrying this TCR beta chain was found a few times. CDR1 MNHGY and CDR2 SAAAGT come from the germline V gene. The CDR3 has 14 residues. V was trimmed by 6 bases and J by 0 bases, leaving 11 bases between them. This entry comes from a study of T cells in localized non-small cell lung cancer. Assay used: immunoSEQ multiplex PCR; TCRdb lists only in-frame clones, some missing. Among a few thousand clones listed, roughly a quarter were seen once. This sample comprised normal lung tissue next to the tumor, obtained before any cancer treatment. The sequence came from a male donor older than 55 with stage II lung adenocarcinoma. The chain links TRBV6-8 to TRBJ1-1; tentative D call: TRBD1 (5 bases). Here the CDR3 DNA reads TGTGCCAGCAGCAAGGACACGCTGAACACTGAAGCTTTCTTT. Protein sequence: CASSKDTLNTEAFF.